The clone carrying this T cell receptor beta chain was seen more than once but under ten times. This record belongs to a study of regulatory T cells in long-lasting Graves disease. Time point meaning: newly diagnosed GD, antithyroid drugs for less than 3 months. The TCR library used RNA extracted from PBMCs. The CDR3 is made up of 19 amino acids. V was pared by 6 bases and J by 6 bases, with 33 bases between. The germline V gene encodes CDR1 MNHEY and CDR2 SMNVEV (reference sequence). Libraries of TCR beta came from iRepertoire HTBI primers plus Arm-PCR of CDR3 regions. TCRdb re-called the multiplex PCR reads with MiXCR, one entry per CDR3 protein. The table includes roughly 500,000 distinct CDR3 sequences, roughly 13% detected once. This sample was also put to use in a study of T cells in Graves' hyperthyroidism and ophthalmopathy.

The receptor was isolated from a man younger than 40 with Graves disease. The chain uses TRBV27 and TRBJ2-7; perhaps TRBD1 as D (6 bases). The source material was peripheral blood mononuclear cells (PBMCs), sampled at new diagnosis, from a patient treated with antithyroid drugs. CDR3 bases: TGTGCCAGCAGCGAGCTCCCTTTTTCTGGGGGCCGGCTACCGAGCGAGCAGTACTTC. This gives the protein CASSELPFSGGRLPSEQYF.